This TCR beta chain was recovered during a study of T cell repertoires in cytomegalovirus infection. The wider study: TCR beta signatures that were public indicated CMV infection and matching HLA type. Overall study results and limits: Cumulative public TCR beta family frequency identified carriers of CMV plus the relevant HLA. In two of eight donors, the top clonotype was HLA-C-restricted CMV-specific.

To note about this clonotype: Its antigen remains unidentified.

One entry per CDR3 protein results from TCRdb running MiXCR on the reads. The sample has about 740,000 distinct CDR3 sequences, less than 40% seen once. This CDR3 has 18 amino acids. V trimming: 5 bases; J trimming: 5 bases; junction bases outside the gene matches: 19. Germline-derived CDR1 and CDR2 are MDHEN and SYDVKM. V and J are TRBV28 and TRBJ2-7, with 9 nucleotides matching TRBD1. Material for sequencing was PBMCs. The sequence was collected from a human donor in good health (CMV status not recorded). Some clones in this sample may be carry-over from other donors' samples. The CDR3 coding sequence is TGTGCCAGCAGTCGCGCTACCCAAGGACAGGGGTGGCCCCACGAGCAGTACTTC. Translation: CASSRATQGQGWPHEQYF.